This passage covers 11 T cell receptor beta chains from one sample sequenced in a study of T-cell memory formation after mild COVID-19. TCRdb analysed the 5' RACE reads with MiXCR anew, one entry per CDR3 protein. The sample consists of roughly 250,000 distinct CDR3 sequences, about a sixth of them appearing once. The sequenced material came from PBMCs or a T cell subset sorted from them (not recorded which). These TCRs come from a young man who had mild COVID-19 (a few samples of this study predate the infection). Cell type and time point are not known.

This chain uses TRBV10-3 with TRBJ2-1; unclear D gene. Trimming took off 6 bases at V and 4 bases at J, with 10 bases between the two ends. The CDR3 loop spans 13 amino acids. Germline assignment: CDR1 ENHRY and CDR2 SYGVKD. CDR3 protein: CAIRGTEYNEQFF. CDR3 bases: TGTGCCATCAGAGGTACAGAGTACAATGAGCAGTTCTTC.

This clonotype has at least ten counts. The V and J genes are TRBV6-5 and TRBJ2-7, with D possibly matching TRBD1 (6 bases). Deletions cut 2 bases from V and 3 bases from J, with 14 bases between. CDR1 and CDR2 (germline): MNHEY, SVGAGI. This CDR3 region has 15 residues. Here the CDR3 reads CASSYSATGSYEQYF. CDR3 DNA sequence: TGTGCCAGCAGTTACAGTGCTACAGGGAGCTACGAGCAGTACTTC.

This clonotype was seen at least ten times. The gene calls are TRBV24-1 and TRBJ2-1, with TRBD2 as a possible D gene (5 bases). Germline V gives CDR1 KGHDR, CDR2 SFDVKD. CDR3 length: 16 amino acids. Between the trimmed V and J ends, which lost 3 bases and 0 bases, there was a span of 11 bases. CDR3 nucleotides: TGTGCCACCAGTGATCAGGACTTAAGCTCCTACAATGAGCAGTTCTTC. This codes for CATSDQDLSSYNEQFF.

This clonotype was found many times. The chain carries TRBV7-2 and TRBJ1-6, with TRBD1 as a possible D gene (6 bases). CDR1 is SGHTA, CDR2 FQGNSA, per germline. V lost 3 bases and J 11 bases, leaving 11 bases between the germline ends. The CDR3 has 13 residues. The DNA for the CDR3 is TGTGCCAGCAGCTTCAGGGGTAAGGCACCCCTCCACTTT. This codes for CASSFRGKAPLHF.

Here the CDR3 DNA reads TGTGCCAGCAATATAGACATGCAAGAGACCCAGTACTTC. Protein sequence: CASNIDMQETQYF. The chain carries TRBV2 and TRBJ2-5; D not certain. CDR1 is SNHLY, CDR2 FYNNEI, per germline. This CDR3 comprises 13 residues. Trimming left V 7 bases short and J 2 bases short, with 11 bases between. Full variable domain (missing parts from reference TRBV2 and TRBJ2-5): EPEVTQTPSHQVTQMGQEVILRCVPISNHLYFYWYRQILGQKVEFLVSFYNNEISEKSEIFDDQFSVERPDGSNFTLKIRSTKLEDSAMYFCASNIDMQETQYFGPGTRLLVL.

This clonotype has a handful of counts. This sequence joins TRBV6-5 and TRBJ2-3, with 9 bases identical to TRBD1. This CDR3 has 14 residues. Looked up from germline, CDR1 is MNHEY and CDR2 is SVGAGI. The trim removed 5 bases at V and 6 bases at J, leaving 6 bases unmatched. The CDR3 is CASSRTGGVDTQYF. For the CDR3, the DNA is TGTGCCAGCAGTCGCACAGGGGGCGTCGATACGCAGTATTTT.

This sequence joins TRBV7-6 and TRBJ2-3; TRBD2 aligns across 8 bases. The CDR3 extends over 15 amino acids. V shed 3 bases, J shed 2 bases, and the junction held 4 bases outside the gene matches. CDR1 SGHVS and CDR2 FNYEAQ come from the germline V gene. DNA for the CDR3: TGTGCCAGCAGCTTCGGGACTAGAGCCACAGATACGCAGTATTTT. This sequence encodes CASSFGTRATDTQYF.

This clonotype was recorded at least ten times. The V call is TRBV12-3 or TRBV12-4, the J call TRBJ2-7; 7 bases map to TRBD1. V was clipped by 6 bases and J by 0 bases; unmatched bases: 5. The CDR3 sequence is 14 residues long. The DNA for the CDR3 is TGTGCCAGCAGCAAGACAGGGCTCTCCTACGAGCAGTACTTC. Residues: CASSKTGLSYEQYF.

V and J are TRBV9 and TRBJ2-7, with D possibly being TRBD1 or TRBD2 (6 bases each). Trimming left V 2 bases short and J 3 bases short, with 21 bases between. CDR3 length equals 17 residues. Germline V CDR1 and CDR2: SGDLS, YYNGEE. The CDR3 loop reads CASSVGDTGRDGYEQYF. Here the CDR3 DNA reads TGTGCCAGCAGCGTTGGGGACACCGGGCGGGATGGCTACGAGCAGTACTTC.

In this sample, this clonotype turned up a few times. The chain uses TRBV5-1 and TRBJ2-5; D call uncertain. V lost 0 bases, J lost 0 bases, and 9 bases lay in between. The V gene's germline CDR1 is SGHRS and CDR2 YFSETQ. The length of the CDR3 is 15 residues. The CDR3 is CASSLVGQHQETQYF. In nucleotides, the CDR3 is TGCGCCAGCAGCTTGGTTGGGCAGCACCAAGAGACCCAGTACTTC.

The chain couples TRBV29-1 to TRBJ2-5; no firm D call. CDR1 is SQVTM and CDR2 is ANQGSEA in the germline V gene. V was trimmed by 4 bases and J by 4 bases, leaving 19 bases between them. The CDR3 has 15 amino acids. The chain's CDR3 is CSVGGTGPWAETQYF. Here the CDR3 DNA reads TGCAGCGTTGGAGGAACGGGCCCCTGGGCAGAGACCCAGTACTTC.